This T cell receptor beta chain stems from a study of cytomegalovirus exposure and HLA in healthy donors. Turning to the study itself: An earlier analysis identified more than 90 million unique TCR beta sequences in 170 million or so T cells. Study results and limitations: Reports described diagnosis of cytomegalovirus status by the classifier as highly specific and sensitive.

PCR involved 60 Vbeta and 13 Jbeta primers. Repertoires were generated with immunoSEQ multiplex PCR, while TCRdb's copy carries only in-frame clones and drops some. The table shows more than 150,000 clones, with 60% to 85% occurring only once. In the case of this clone: The antigen is unknown.

This CDR3 is 15 amino acids long. V shed 0 bases and J shed 3 bases, with 6 bases lying between them. Per the germline V gene, CDR1 is SGHTA and CDR2 is FQGNSA. The specimen was PBMCs. This chain connects TRBV7-2 to TRBJ1-6; D gene uncertain. The TCR comes from a girl aged 5-17 years in good health and CMV-seropositive. This CDR3 is CASSLAGDYNSPLHF. CDR3 in DNA: TGTGCCAGCAGCTTAGCAGGAGACTATAATTCACCCCTCCACTTT.